Presented here are 8 T cell receptor beta chains from one specimen sequenced in a study of CD8+ T cells in alopecia areata. Investigators isolated RNA and reverse transcribed it into cDNA to act as the sequencing template. Libraries were prepared by immunoSEQ multiplex PCR; TCRdb keeps only in-frame clonotypes and omits some of them. Among about 210,000 clones listed, approximately 57% were seen once. Treatment indicated: oral pan-JAK inhibitor, 5-10 mg twice daily. The source material was CD4+ T cells sorted from blood, sampled at week 4, from a patient treated with tofacitinib. These receptors were obtained from a human donor with alopecia areata.

The chain is built from TRBV11-3 and TRBJ2-1; D gene uncertain. The germline V gene has CDR1 SGHNT and CDR2 YENEEA. V lost 4 bases to trimming and J lost 0 bases, with 16 bases between them. This CDR3 comprises 17 residues. The CDR3 coding sequence is TGTGCCAGCAGCTCTCTCGACCGCTGGAGCTCCTACAATGAGCAGTTCTTC. Its translation is CASSSLDRWSSYNEQFF. Together with reference TRBV11-3 and TRBJ2-1, the CDR3 gives the full variable domain: EAGVVQSPRYKIIEKKQPVAFWCNPISGHNTLYWYLQNLGQGPELLIRYENEEAVDDSQLPKDRFSAERLKGVDSTLKIQPAELGDSAVYLCASSSLDRWSSYNEQFFGPGTRLTVL.

This clone has just one count. The chain carries TRBV2 and TRBJ1-1; D call uncertain. The V end was cut by 4 bases, the J end by 1 base, with 10 bases between. Germline assignment: CDR1 SNHLY and CDR2 FYNNEI. The CDR3 has 14 amino acids. The CDR3 loop is CASSGTTWNTEAFF. The DNA for the CDR3 is TGTGCCAGCAGTGGGACGACCTGGAACACTGAAGCTTTCTTT.

The rearrangement joins TRBV25-1 to TRBJ1-2; D gene uncertain. The CDR3 has 13 residues. Trimming shortened V by 7 bases and J by 3 bases, and 12 bases separated the two germline ends. Looked up from germline, CDR1 is MGHDK and CDR2 is SYGVNS. The CDR3: CASKENDHYGYTF. Written as DNA, the CDR3 is TGTGCCAGCAAGGAGAACGACCACTATGGCTACACCTTC.

This chain joins TRBV6-6 and TRBJ2-7; 12 bases align to TRBD1. Germline V gene data show CDR1 as MNHNY and CDR2 as SVGAGI (reference sequence). V lost 10 bases and J lost 6; bases outside the gene matches: 10. This CDR3 is built from 14 residues. The CDR3 sequence: CATNLRDRGLEQYF. CDR3 bases: TGTGCCACCAACCTCCGGGACAGGGGGCTCGAGCAGTACTTC.

J is TRBJ1-2 and V is TRBV15; possibly TRBD1 for D (5 bases). Germline loops: CDR1 LNHNV, CDR2 YYDKDF (reference sequence). V shed 0 bases and J shed 7 bases, with 12 bases lying between them. This CDR3 contains 14 residues. Written as DNA, the CDR3 is TGTGCCACCAGCAGAGATATTGGGGCTATTGGCTACACCTTC. Protein: CATSRDIGAIGYTF.

V usage is TRBV30 and J usage is TRBJ1-2; the match to TRBD1 covers 7 bases. This CDR3 is built from 14 residues. With V trimmed by 8 bases and J by 4 bases, 13 bases remained unmatched. Germline V gene data show CDR1 as GTSNPN and CDR2 as SVGIG (reference sequence). The CDR3 here is CAGTAKDLVYGYTF. The DNA of the CDR3 is TGTGCCGGGACAGCTAAGGATCTAGTCTATGGCTACACCTTC.

As for this clone: The same CDR3 is also encoded by other DNA sequences in this sample. This rearrangement joins TRBV29-1 to TRBJ1-2; 9 nucleotides line up with TRBD1. The germline V gene has CDR1 SQVTM and CDR2 ANQGSEA. There are 11 residues in the CDR3. Trimming cost V 6 bases and J 6 bases; bases outside gene matches: 2. CDR3 sequence: CSVGQGNGYTF. The CDR3 DNA reads TGCAGCGTGGGACAGGGAAATGGCTACACCTTC.

The genes are TRBV15 and TRBJ1-5; D perhaps matches TRBD1 (5 bases). The CDR3 has 15 amino acids. The germline CDR1 and CDR2 sequences are LNHNV and YYDKDF (reference sequence). V lost 0 bases and J 5 bases, leaving 11 bases between the germline ends. CDR3: CATSREGTEDQPQHF. The CDR3 DNA reads TGTGCCACCAGCAGAGAGGGGACGGAAGATCAGCCCCAGCATTTT.